This TCR beta chain was captured in a study of cytomegalovirus exposure and HLA in healthy donors. General study points: Compared with the roughly 670-donor mean, an Asian-associated ancestry cluster reportedly had fewer N-insertions, according to a later analysis. Later on, an analysis found that several of the most significant clusters appeared to be linked to common viral pathogens, which included parvovirus B19.

Vbeta (60) and Jbeta (13) primers were used in the PCR. The repertoire was sequenced with immunoSEQ multiplex PCR; TCRdb's copy has only in-frame clones and lacks some. Of 150,000 or so clones in the sample, 75% are singletons; the top ten hold 3% to 3.5%. This CDR3 region has 14 residues. Trimming left V 4 bases short and J 4 bases short, with 13 bases between. CDR1 and CDR2 from the germline V gene are LGHNA and YNFKEQ. With respect to this clone: Its antigen is currently unknown.

The V gene is TRBV4-2, the J gene TRBJ1-2; D call uncertain. Sequencing input: PBMCs. The sequence came from a middle-aged man in good health and CMV-seronegative. Written as DNA, the CDR3 is TGTGCCAGCAGCCTCGACTCTTTTTTCTATGGCTACACCTTC. Translation gives CASSLDSFFYGYTF.